This T cell receptor beta chain was observed in a study of breast tumors, draining lymph nodes, adjacent tissues. Findings and limits, study-wide: Tumor TCR diversity was below lymph nodes but above nontumor tissue. Luminal-like breast cancer showed significantly higher tumor–nontumor repertoire similarity than basal-like.

Worth noting for this clonotype: What it binds is unknown.

TCRdb ran MiXCR on the multiplex PCR reads and lists one entry per CDR3 protein. The sample has 250,000 or so distinct CDR3 sequences; 30% are singletons. The length of the CDR3 is 16 residues. From germline, CDR1 is ENHRY and CDR2 SYGVKD. Trimming removed 6 bases at V and 0 bases at J, with 12 bases between. Axillary draining lymph nodes of breast cancer patients supplied the node samples. The TCR comes from a female donor with breast cancer. Some clones in this sample may be carry-over from other donors' samples. This rearrangement joins TRBV10-3 to TRBJ1-6; D is uncertain. Sequenced sample: axillary lymph node tissue. The CDR3 region has the DNA TGTGCCATCAGGGAGACGGTAACCTCCTATAATTCACCCCTCCACTTT. This sequence encodes CAIRETVTSYNSPLHF.